The next 5 T cell receptor beta chains were all read from a single sample in a study of T cell responses to AZD1222 COVID-19 vaccine. The table came from immunoSEQ multiplex PCR; TCRdb's copy has only in-frame clones and leaves some out. This sample yields 130,000 or so clones, of which 94% are seen a single time; 6.6% belongs to the top ten. The input for sequencing was peripheral blood, taken on day 0 of AZD1222 vaccination. These receptors were obtained from an adult in good health.

The chain has TRBV3-1 (or the pseudogene TRBV3-2) and TRBJ2-7; D remains ambiguous. CDR1 LGHDT and CDR2 YNNKEL come from the germline V gene (reference sequence). The CDR3 has 11 residues. V was pared by 5 bases and J by 3 bases, with 5 bases between. The CDR3 loop reads CASSSNYEQYF. The CDR3 DNA reads TGTGCCAGCAGCTCAAACTACGAGCAGTACTTC.

This rearrangement joins TRBV18 to TRBJ1-5, with D perhaps TRBD1 (6 bases). Trimming pared 2 bases from V and 7 bases from J, leaving 18 bases between. The CDR3 covers 16 residues. CDR1 and CDR2 from the germline V gene are KGHSH and LQKENI. The CDR3 DNA is TGTGCCAGCTCACCAAGAGGCCAGGGGAAGGGACAGCCCCAGCATTTT. This gives the protein CASSPRGQGKGQPQHF.

The chain joins TRBV7-8 to TRBJ2-5; possibly TRBD1 or TRBD2 for D (5 bases each). Trimming took 4 bases from V and 5 from J, leaving 14 bases between them. The CDR3 contains 14 residues. Germline values: CDR1 SGHVS, CDR2 FQNEAQ. The CDR3 coding sequence is TGTGCCAGCAGCTCCGGGACGGGTGCGGAGACCCAGTACTTC. It is translated as CASSSGTGAETQYF.

The chain links TRBV9 to TRBJ2-3, with 15 bases matching TRBD2. Losses at the gene ends were 4 bases for V and 6 bases for J; bases not matched to a gene: 9. CDR3 size: 17 residues. The germline CDR1 and CDR2 sequences are SGDLS and YYNGEE. CDR3 amino acids: CASSRTSGRAPVDTQYF. Written as DNA, the CDR3 is TGTGCCAGCAGCAGGACTAGCGGGAGGGCCCCGGTCGATACGCAGTATTTT. The variable domain in full, completed from reference TRBV9 and TRBJ2-3, reads DSGVTQTPKHLITATGQRVTLRCSPRSGDLSVYWYQQSLDQGLQFLIQYYNGEERAKGNILERFSAQQFPDLHSELNLSSLELGDSALYFCASSRTSGRAPVDTQYFGPGTRLTVL.

This chain links TRBV28 with TRBJ2-6, with D uncertain. Germline CDR1 reads MDHEN; CDR2 reads SYDVKM. CDR3 length: 15 residues. The ends were cut back, 5 bases at V and 0 bases at J, with 8 bases in the middle. CDR3 nucleotide sequence: TGTGCCAGCAGTACTGCAAGCTCTGGGGCCAACGTCCTGACTTTC. Translation: CASSTASSGANVLTF.